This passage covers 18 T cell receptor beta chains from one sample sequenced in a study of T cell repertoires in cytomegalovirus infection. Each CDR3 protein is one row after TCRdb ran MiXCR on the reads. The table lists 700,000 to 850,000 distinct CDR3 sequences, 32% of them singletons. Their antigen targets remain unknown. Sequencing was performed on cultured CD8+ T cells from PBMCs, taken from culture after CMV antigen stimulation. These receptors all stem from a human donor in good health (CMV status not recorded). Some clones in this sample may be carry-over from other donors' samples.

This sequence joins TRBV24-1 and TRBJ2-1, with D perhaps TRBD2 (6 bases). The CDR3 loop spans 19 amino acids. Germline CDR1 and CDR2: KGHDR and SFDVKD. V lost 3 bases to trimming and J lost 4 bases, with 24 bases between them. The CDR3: CATSDHRDFQPPGYNEQFF. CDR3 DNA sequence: TGTGCCACCAGTGATCACCGGGACTTCCAACCCCCGGGGTACAATGAGCAGTTCTTC.

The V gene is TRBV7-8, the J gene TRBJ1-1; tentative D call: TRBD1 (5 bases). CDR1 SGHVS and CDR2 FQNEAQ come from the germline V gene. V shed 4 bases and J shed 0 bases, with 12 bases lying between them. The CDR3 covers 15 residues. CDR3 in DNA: TGTGCCAGCAGCTATCGCAAACAGGTGAACACTGAAGCTTTCTTT. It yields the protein CASSYRKQVNTEAFF.

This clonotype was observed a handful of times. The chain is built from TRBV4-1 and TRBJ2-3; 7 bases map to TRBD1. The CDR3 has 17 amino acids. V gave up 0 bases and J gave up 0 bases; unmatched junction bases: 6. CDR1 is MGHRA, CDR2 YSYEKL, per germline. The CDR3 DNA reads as TGCGCCAGCAGCCAAGATTCCGGGACAGATAGCACAGATACGCAGTATTTT. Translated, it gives CASSQDSGTDSTDTQYF.

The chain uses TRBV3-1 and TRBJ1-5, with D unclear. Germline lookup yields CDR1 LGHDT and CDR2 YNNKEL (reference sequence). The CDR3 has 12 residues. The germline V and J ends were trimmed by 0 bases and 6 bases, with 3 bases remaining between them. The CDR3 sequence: CASSQDSQPQHF. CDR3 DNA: TGTGCCAGCAGCCAAGATAGTCAGCCCCAGCATTTT.

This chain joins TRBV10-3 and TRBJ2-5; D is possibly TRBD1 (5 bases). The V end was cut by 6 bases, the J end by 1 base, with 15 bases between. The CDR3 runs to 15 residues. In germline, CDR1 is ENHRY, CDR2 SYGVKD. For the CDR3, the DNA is TGTGCCATCAGCCCCCAGGCAGGGCCCCAAGAGACCCAGTACTTC. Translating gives CAISPQAGPQETQYF.

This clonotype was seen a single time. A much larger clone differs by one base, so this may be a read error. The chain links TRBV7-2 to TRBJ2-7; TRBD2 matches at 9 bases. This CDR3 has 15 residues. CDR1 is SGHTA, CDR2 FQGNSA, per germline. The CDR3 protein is CVSSLTSGSSYEQYF. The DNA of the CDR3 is TGTGTCAGCAGCTTGACTAGCGGCAGCTCCTACGAGCAGTACTTC.

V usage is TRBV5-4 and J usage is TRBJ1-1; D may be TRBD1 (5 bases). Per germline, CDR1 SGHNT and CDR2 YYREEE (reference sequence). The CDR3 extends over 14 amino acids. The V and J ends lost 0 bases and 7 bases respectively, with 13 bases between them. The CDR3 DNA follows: TGTGCCAGCAGCTTGGGGGGACCGGGAAATGAAGCTTTCTTT. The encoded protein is CASSLGGPGNEAFF.

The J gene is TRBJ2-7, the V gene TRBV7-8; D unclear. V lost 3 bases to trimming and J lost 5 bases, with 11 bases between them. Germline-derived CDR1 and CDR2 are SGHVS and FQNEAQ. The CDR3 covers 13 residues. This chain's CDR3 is CASSLWGFHEQYF. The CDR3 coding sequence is TGTGCCAGCAGCTTGTGGGGTTTCCACGAGCAGTACTTC.

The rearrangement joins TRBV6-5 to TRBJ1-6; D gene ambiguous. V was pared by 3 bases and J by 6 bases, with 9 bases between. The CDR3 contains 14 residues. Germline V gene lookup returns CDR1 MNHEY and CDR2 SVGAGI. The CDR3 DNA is TGTGCCAGCAGTTATCTCGATCTTAATTCACCCCTCCACTTT. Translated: CASSYLDLNSPLHF.

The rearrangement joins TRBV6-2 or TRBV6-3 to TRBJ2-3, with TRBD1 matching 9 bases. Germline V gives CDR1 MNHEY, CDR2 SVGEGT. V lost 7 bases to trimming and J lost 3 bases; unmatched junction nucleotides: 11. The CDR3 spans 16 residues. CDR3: CASKPLDRGITDTQYF. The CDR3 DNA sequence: TGTGCCAGCAAACCCCTGGACAGGGGAATAACAGATACGCAGTATTTT.

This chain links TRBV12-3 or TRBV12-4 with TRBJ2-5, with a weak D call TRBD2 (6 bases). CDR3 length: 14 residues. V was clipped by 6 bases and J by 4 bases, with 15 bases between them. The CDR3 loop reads CASRAGLFLETQYF. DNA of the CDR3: TGTGCCAGCAGGGCGGGACTGTTTCTAGAGACCCAGTACTTC.

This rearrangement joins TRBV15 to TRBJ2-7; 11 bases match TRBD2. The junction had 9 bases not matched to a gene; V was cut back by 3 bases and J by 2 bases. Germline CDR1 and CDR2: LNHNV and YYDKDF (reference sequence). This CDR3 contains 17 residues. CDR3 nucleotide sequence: TGTGCCACCAGCAGGACTACTAGCGGGGGATATCCCTACGAGCAGTACTTC. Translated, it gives CATSRTTSGGYPYEQYF.

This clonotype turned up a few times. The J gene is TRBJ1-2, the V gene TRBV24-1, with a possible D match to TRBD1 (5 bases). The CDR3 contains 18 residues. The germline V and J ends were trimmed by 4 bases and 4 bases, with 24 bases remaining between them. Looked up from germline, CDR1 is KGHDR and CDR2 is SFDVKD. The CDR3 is CATSDPKGHNSRTYGYTF. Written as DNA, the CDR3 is TGTGCCACCAGTGACCCTAAAGGACACAACTCTCGTACCTATGGCTACACCTTC.

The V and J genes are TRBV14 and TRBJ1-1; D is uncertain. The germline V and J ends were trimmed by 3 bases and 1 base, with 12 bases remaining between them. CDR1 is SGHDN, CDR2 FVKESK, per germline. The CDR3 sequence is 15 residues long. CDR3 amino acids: CASSQTLAGNTEAFF. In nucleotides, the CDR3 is TGTGCCAGCAGCCAGACCCTCGCAGGGAACACTGAAGCTTTCTTT.

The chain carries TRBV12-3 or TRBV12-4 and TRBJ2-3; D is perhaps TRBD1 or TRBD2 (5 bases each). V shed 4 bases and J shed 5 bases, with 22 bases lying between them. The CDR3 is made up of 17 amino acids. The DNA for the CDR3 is TGTGCCAGCAGTTCAGTTGCCAGGGCCCCGAGGGGAGATACGCAGTATTTT. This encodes CASSSVARAPRGDTQYF.

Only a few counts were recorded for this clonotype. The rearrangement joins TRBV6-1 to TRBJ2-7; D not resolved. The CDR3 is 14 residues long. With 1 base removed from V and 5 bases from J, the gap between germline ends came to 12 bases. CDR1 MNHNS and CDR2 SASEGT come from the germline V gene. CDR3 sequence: CASSEENSPDEQYF. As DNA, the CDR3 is TGTGCCAGCAGTGAAGAGAACAGCCCCGACGAGCAGTACTTC.

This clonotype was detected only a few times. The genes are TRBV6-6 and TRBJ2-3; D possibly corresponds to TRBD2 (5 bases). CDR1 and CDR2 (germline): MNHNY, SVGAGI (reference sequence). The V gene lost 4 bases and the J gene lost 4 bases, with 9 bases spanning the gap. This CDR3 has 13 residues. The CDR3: CASSLAMSDTQYF. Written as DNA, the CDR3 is TGTGCCAGCAGTTTAGCGATGTCAGATACGCAGTATTTT.

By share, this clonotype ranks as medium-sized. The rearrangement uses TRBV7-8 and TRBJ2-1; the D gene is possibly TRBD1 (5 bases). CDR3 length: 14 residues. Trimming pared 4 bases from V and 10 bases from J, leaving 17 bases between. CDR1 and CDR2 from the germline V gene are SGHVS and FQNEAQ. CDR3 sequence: CASSSPPQGIEQFF. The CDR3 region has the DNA TGTGCCAGCAGCTCCCCCCCCCAGGGAATAGAGCAGTTCTTC.